This TCR beta chain was captured in a study of beta chain features in type 1 diabetes. What was sequenced were expressed TCRB transcripts, since all of the isolated RNA had been reverse transcribed. Sequencing was performed with immunoSEQ multiplex PCR; in TCRdb, only in-frame clones are kept and a portion is missing. The sample includes 900,000 or so clones, roughly 17% of them seen just once. CDR1 is SGHTA and CDR2 is FQGNSA in the germline V gene. This CDR3 has 13 residues. Trimming left V 3 bases short and J 6 bases short, with 12 bases between. The receptor was derived from a woman between 18 and 30 years old in good health. Sequenced input: naive CD4+ T cells from blood. V and J are TRBV7-2 and TRBJ2-7; tentatively, D is TRBD1 (6 bases). The CDR3 bases are TGTGCCAGCAGCTTTATCCAGGGGAGCGAGCAGTACTTC. Residues: CASSFIQGSEQYF.